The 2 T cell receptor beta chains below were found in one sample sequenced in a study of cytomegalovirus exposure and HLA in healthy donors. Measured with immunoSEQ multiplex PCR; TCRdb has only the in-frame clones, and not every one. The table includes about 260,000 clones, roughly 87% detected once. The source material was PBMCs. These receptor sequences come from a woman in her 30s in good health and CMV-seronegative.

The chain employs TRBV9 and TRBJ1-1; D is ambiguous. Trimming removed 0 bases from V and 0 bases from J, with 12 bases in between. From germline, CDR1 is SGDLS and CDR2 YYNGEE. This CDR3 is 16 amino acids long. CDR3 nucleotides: TGTGCCAGCAGCGTAGACCCCGGACGGATGAACACTGAAGCTTTCTTT. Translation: CASSVDPGRMNTEAFF.

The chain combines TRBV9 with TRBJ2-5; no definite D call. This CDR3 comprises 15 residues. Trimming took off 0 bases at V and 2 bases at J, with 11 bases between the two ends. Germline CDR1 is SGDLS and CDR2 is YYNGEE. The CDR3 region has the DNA TGTGCCAGCAGCGTAGAAGGGTCCCCACAAGAGACCCAGTACTTC. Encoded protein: CASSVEGSPQETQYF.